These T cell receptor beta chains were read from a single sample in a study of blood T cell repertoires in COVID-19. TCRdb's table, derived via immunoSEQ multiplex PCR, lists solely in-frame clones and lacks some. There are approximately 90,000 clones in the sample; around 85% occur only once, and less than 4.5% lies in the top ten. Specimen: peripheral blood. These TCRs come from a man in his 60s with acute or convalescent COVID-19. CDR3s include the opening cysteine and the closing phenylalanine or tryptophan. D genes are given only for firm matches. Clone size, where shown, is once, few, many, or a class for clones that have expanded.

d_gene: NA; abundance: NA; v_gene: TRBV27; j_gene: TRBJ2-3; CDR3nt: TGTGCCAGCAGTTGGAGGGGAATGGTCCCCACAGATACGCAGTATTTT; CDR3aa: CASSWRGMVPTDTQYF
d_gene: TRBD1; abundance: NA; v_gene: TRBV19; j_gene: TRBJ2-2; CDR3nt: TGTGCCAGTAGTATGCGAGGACAGGGGGACGGTGCCGGGGAGCTGTTTTTT; CDR3aa: CASSMRGQGDGAGELFF
d_gene: NA; abundance: NA; v_gene: TRBV6-6; j_gene: TRBJ1-5; CDR3nt: TGTGCCAGCACCACAGCCAGAAATCAGCCCCAGCATTTT; CDR3aa: CASTTARNQPQHF
d_gene: TRBD2; abundance: NA; v_gene: TRBV6-2/TRBV6-3; j_gene: TRBJ2-1; CDR3nt: TGTGCCAGCAGTCATCGACTAGCGGGAGGCCATGAGCAGTTCTTC; CDR3aa: CASSHRLAGGHEQFF
d_gene: NA; abundance: NA; v_gene: TRBV4-3; j_gene: TRBJ2-7; CDR3nt: TGCGCCAGCAGCCAAGATTGGGCGTACGAGCAGTACTTC; CDR3aa: CASSQDWAYEQYF
d_gene: TRBD1; abundance: NA; v_gene: TRBV10-3; j_gene: TRBJ2-1; CDR3nt: TGTGCCATCAGTGAAGGGGGCTCAAACTATGAGCAGTTCTTC; CDR3aa: CAISEGGSNYEQFF
d_gene: NA; abundance: once; v_gene: TRBV7-9; j_gene: TRBJ2-1; CDR3nt: TGTGCCAGCAGCCCGTCCGGGTGGGAGCAGTTCTTC; CDR3aa: CASSPSGWEQFF
d_gene: TRBD2; abundance: NA; v_gene: TRBV5-6; j_gene: TRBJ2-2; CDR3nt: TGTGCCAGCAGCTTGTGGCTAGCGGGCGACTCCGGGGAGCTGTTTTTT; CDR3aa: CASSLWLAGDSGELFF
d_gene: NA; abundance: NA; v_gene: TRBV24-1; j_gene: TRBJ2-5; CDR3nt: TGTGCCACCAGTGAAGAAGGGACAAAAGAGACCCAGTACTTC; CDR3aa: CATSEEGTKETQYF
d_gene: NA; abundance: NA; v_gene: TRBV29-1; j_gene: TRBJ2-7; CDR3nt: TGCAGCACCAAGTCAGGACAGACCTACGAGCAGTACTTC; CDR3aa: CSTKSGQTYEQYF
d_gene: NA; abundance: NA; v_gene: TRBV10-3; j_gene: TRBJ1-1; CDR3nt: TGTGCCATCGGAGCAGGGGTGACTGAAGCTTTCTTT; CDR3aa: CAIGAGVTEAFF
d_gene: NA; abundance: NA; v_gene: TRBV4-1; j_gene: TRBJ2-7; CDR3nt: TGCGCCAGCAGGGCCGGTTGGGAGCCGTCCGGGGGAGAGCAGTACTTC; CDR3aa: CASRAGWEPSGGEQYF
d_gene: TRBD1; abundance: NA; v_gene: TRBV12-3/TRBV12-4; j_gene: TRBJ1-5; CDR3nt: TGTGCCAGCACCGGGACAGGCAATCAGCCCCAGCATTTT; CDR3aa: CASTGTGNQPQHF
d_gene: TRBD2; abundance: NA; v_gene: TRBV29-1; j_gene: TRBJ2-3; CDR3nt: TGCAGCGGCGGACTAGCGGCCACAGATACGCAGTATTTT; CDR3aa: CSGGLAATDTQYF
d_gene: TRBD1; abundance: once; v_gene: TRBV3-1/TRBV3-2; j_gene: TRBJ1-4; CDR3nt: TGTGCCAGCAGCCAATCTGACAGGGGTACTAATGAAAAACTGTTTTTT; CDR3aa: CASSQSDRGTNEKLFF
d_gene: TRBD2; abundance: NA; v_gene: TRBV7-3; j_gene: TRBJ2-3; CDR3nt: TGTGCCAGCAGGCCTAACCCGGGACTAGCGGGAGGGAGCACAGATACGCAGTATTTT; CDR3aa: CASRPNPGLAGGSTDTQYF
d_gene: TRBD2; abundance: NA; v_gene: TRBV7-2; j_gene: TRBJ2-1; CDR3nt: TGTGCCAGCAGCTTAGTCCCAGGTCTAGCGGGACATGAGCAGTTCTTC; CDR3aa: CASSLVPGLAGHEQFF
d_gene: TRBD2; abundance: few; v_gene: TRBV28; j_gene: TRBJ2-7; CDR3nt: TGTGCCAGCAGTACGCTAGCGGGAGGAGTCAACGAGCAGTACTTC; CDR3aa: CASSTLAGGVNEQYF
d_gene: NA; abundance: NA; v_gene: TRBV12-5; j_gene: TRBJ1-1; CDR3nt: TGTGCTAGTGGTTTTGGGCCTGGAGGGCGGGGCACTGAAGCTTTCTTT; CDR3aa: CASGFGPGGRGTEAFF
d_gene: NA; abundance: NA; v_gene: TRBV18; j_gene: TRBJ1-3; CDR3nt: TGTGCCAGCTCACCGATACGACAGGATTTAGTTGGAAACACCATATATTTT; CDR3aa: CASSPIRQDLVGNTIYF
d_gene: TRBD2; abundance: NA; v_gene: TRBV7-2; j_gene: TRBJ2-3; CDR3nt: TGTGCCAGCAGCTTAGCGCTTCGCGGGAGAGATACGCAGTATTTT; CDR3aa: CASSLALRGRDTQYF
d_gene: NA; abundance: NA; v_gene: TRBV9; j_gene: TRBJ2-3; CDR3nt: TGTGCCAGCAGCGTCATGTTCGGAGGTTACACAGATACGCAGTATTTT; CDR3aa: CASSVMFGGYTDTQYF
d_gene: TRBD2; abundance: NA; v_gene: TRBV9; j_gene: TRBJ2-2; CDR3nt: TGTGCCAGCAGTATAGCGGGAGCGAACACCGGGGAGCTGTTTTTT; CDR3aa: CASSIAGANTGELFF
d_gene: NA; abundance: NA; v_gene: TRBV5-8; j_gene: TRBJ1-1; CDR3nt: TGTGCCAGCAGCTTGGCCACTCTTACGCTCGGTGCTTCTGAAGCTTTCTTT; CDR3aa: CASSLATLTLGASEAFF
d_gene: NA; abundance: NA; v_gene: TRBV6-2/TRBV6-3; j_gene: TRBJ1-5; CDR3nt: TGTGCCAGCAGTTTAGCAGGGGGCAATCAGCCCCAGCATTTT; CDR3aa: CASSLAGGNQPQHF
d_gene: TRBD1; abundance: NA; v_gene: TRBV4-1; j_gene: TRBJ1-5; CDR3nt: TGCGCCAGCAGCCAAGAATCGACAGGGACCAATCAGCCCCAGCATTTT; CDR3aa: CASSQESTGTNQPQHF
d_gene: TRBD2; abundance: NA; v_gene: TRBV5-1; j_gene: TRBJ2-1; CDR3nt: TGCGCCAGCAGCTGGGGAGCGGGAGAGGGTGAGCAGTTCTTC; CDR3aa: CASSWGAGEGEQFF
d_gene: NA; abundance: NA; v_gene: TRBV29-1; j_gene: TRBJ1-3; CDR3nt: TGCAGCGTTGGCCGGGGGGATCCTGGAAACACCATATATTTT; CDR3aa: CSVGRGDPGNTIYF
d_gene: NA; abundance: NA; v_gene: TRBV4-1; j_gene: TRBJ1-1; CDR3nt: TGCGCCAGCAGCCAAGGCGGGACTCTGGGCACTGAAGCTTTCTTT; CDR3aa: CASSQGGTLGTEAFF
d_gene: NA; abundance: NA; v_gene: TRBV4-1; j_gene: TRBJ1-1; CDR3nt: TGCGCCAGCAGCCCCCAATACACCCGGGGGGCTGGAACTGAAGCTTTCTTT; CDR3aa: CASSPQYTRGAGTEAFF
d_gene: NA; abundance: NA; v_gene: TRBV7-9; j_gene: TRBJ2-1; CDR3nt: TGTGCCAGCAGCTTAGACTCTTCGAGCTCCTACAATGAGCAGTTCTTC; CDR3aa: CASSLDSSSSYNEQFF
d_gene: NA; abundance: NA; v_gene: TRBV5-1; j_gene: TRBJ1-3; CDR3nt: TGCGCCAGCAGCTTGTATAATTTAGCAATGGGAAACACCATATATTTT; CDR3aa: CASSLYNLAMGNTIYF
d_gene: NA; abundance: NA; v_gene: TRBV28; j_gene: TRBJ1-1; CDR3nt: TGTGCCAGCAGTTTGAGTACTGAAGCTTTCTTT; CDR3aa: CASSLSTEAFF
d_gene: TRBD1; abundance: NA; v_gene: TRBV19; j_gene: TRBJ1-5; CDR3nt: TGTGCCAGTACCCTCAGGGGACAGCAGGGAAGCAATCAGCCCCAGCATTTT; CDR3aa: CASTLRGQQGSNQPQHF
d_gene: TRBD1; abundance: once; v_gene: TRBV28; j_gene: TRBJ2-5; CDR3nt: TGTGCCAGCAGTCCTGGGTCCGGGACAGCTCAAGAGACCCAGTACTTC; CDR3aa: CASSPGSGTAQETQYF
d_gene: NA; abundance: NA; v_gene: TRBV29-1; j_gene: TRBJ2-3; CDR3nt: TGCAGCGCACTGGAGCGACGCACAGATACGCAGTATTTT; CDR3aa: CSALERRTDTQYF